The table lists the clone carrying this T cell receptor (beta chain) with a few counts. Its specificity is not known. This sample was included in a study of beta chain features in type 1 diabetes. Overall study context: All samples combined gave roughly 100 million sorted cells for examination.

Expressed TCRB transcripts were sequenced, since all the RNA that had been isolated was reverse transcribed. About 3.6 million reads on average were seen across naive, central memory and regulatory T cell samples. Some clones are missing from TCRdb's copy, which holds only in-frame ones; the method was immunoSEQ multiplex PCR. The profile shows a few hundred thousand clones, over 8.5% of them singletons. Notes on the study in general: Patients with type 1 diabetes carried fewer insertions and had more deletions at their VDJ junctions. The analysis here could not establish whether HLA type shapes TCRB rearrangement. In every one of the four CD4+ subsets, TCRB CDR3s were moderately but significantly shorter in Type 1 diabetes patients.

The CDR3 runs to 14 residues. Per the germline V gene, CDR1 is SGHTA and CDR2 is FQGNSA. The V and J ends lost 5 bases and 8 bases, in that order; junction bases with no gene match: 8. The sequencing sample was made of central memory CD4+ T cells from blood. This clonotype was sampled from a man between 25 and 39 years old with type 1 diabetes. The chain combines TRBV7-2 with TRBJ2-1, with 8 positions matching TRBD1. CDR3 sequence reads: CASSIRGTGYEQFF. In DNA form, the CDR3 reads TGTGCCAGCAGCATCCGGGGGACAGGCTATGAGCAGTTCTTC.